Below, 31 T cell receptor beta chains from the same sample are listed, as sequenced in a study of blood T cell repertoires in COVID-19 (dated by TCRdb to 2020 to 2022). The library was produced with the immunoSEQ multiplex PCR assay. The source is immuneACCESS, and TCRdb retained only in-frame sequences with V and J called. Part of the clones is not carried over; for the studies checked, unresolved V genes explain less than half of this, and the remainder is unexplained. The sample table contains 150,000 to 200,000 clones; only one count was recorded for about 80% of them. The ten biggest clones cover 15% to 20% of the sample. Sample: peripheral blood. The receptors were gathered from a woman aged 80 or over with acute or convalescent COVID-19.

A note on this clone: One end of the junction is discordant with germline, which a read error may explain. The chain combines TRBV7-2 with TRBJ2-5; D perhaps matches TRBD2 (6 bases). The CDR3 spans 15 residues. Germline lookup yields CDR1 SGHTA and CDR2 FQGNSA. DNA of the CDR3: TGTGCCAGCAGCTTAGATACGGGGGTGGGAGAGGCCCAGTACTTC. It specifies CASSLDTGVGEAQYF.

This clone was observed a single time. The chain couples TRBV5-4 to TRBJ2-1, with 8 bases aligning to TRBD1. Germline loops: CDR1 SGHNT, CDR2 YYREEE (reference sequence). This CDR3 contains 16 residues. The V gene end was trimmed by 2 bases and the J gene end by 6 bases; junction bases not matched to a gene: 10. The CDR3 DNA follows: TGTGCCAGCAGCTTACCCGGGACAGGAGGCGGCAATGAGCAGTTCTTC. As protein: CASSLPGTGGGNEQFF. Filled out from reference TRBV5-4 and TRBJ2-1, the complete variable domain reads ETGVTQSPTHLIKTRGQQVTLRCSSQSGHNTVSWYQQALGQGPQFIFQYYREEENGRGNFPPRFSGLQFPNYSSELNVNALELDDSALYLCASSLPGTGGGNEQFFGPGTRLTVL.

The chain carries TRBV2 and TRBJ1-2; TRBD1 agrees at 10 bases. This CDR3 is built from 15 residues. Germline V lookup: CDR1 SNHLY, CDR2 FYNNEI. V shed 6 bases, J shed 6 bases, and the junction held 10 bases outside the gene matches. In DNA, the CDR3 is TGTGCCAGCAGATTAGACAGGGGGCGGAAGAATGGCTACACCTTC. Translated, it gives CASRLDRGRKNGYTF. Together with reference TRBV2 and TRBJ1-2, the CDR3 gives the full variable domain: EPEVTQTPSHQVTQMGQEVILRCVPISNHLYFYWYRQILGQKVEFLVSFYNNEISEKSEIFDDQFSVERPDGSNFTLKIRSTKLEDSAMYFCASRLDRGRKNGYTFGSGTRLTVV.

In its sample, this clone was seen once. The chain carries TRBV28 and TRBJ2-1; 8 bases align to TRBD2. Germline CDR1 and CDR2: MDHEN and SYDVKM. The CDR3 is 15 residues long. The J segment lost 7 bases and the V segment lost 5 bases, leaving 10 bases of the junction unmatched. CDR3 DNA: TGTGCCAGCAGTCCGATCGGGGGGGCAGGGAATGAGCAGTTCTTC. Its translation is CASSPIGGAGNEQFF.

This chain connects TRBV27 to TRBJ1-5; D is unclear. The germline V gene encodes CDR1 MNHEY and CDR2 SMNVEV (reference sequence). This CDR3 is built from 14 residues. Trimming took off 3 bases at V and 1 base at J, with 7 bases between the two ends. CDR3 protein: CASSFGVSNQPQHF. CDR3 bases: TGTGCCAGCAGTTTCGGGGTAAGCAATCAGCCCCAGCATTTT.

Details on this clone: The junction departs from germline at one end; a sequencing error may be responsible. The chain combines TRBV12-5 with TRBJ1-2, with a weak D call TRBD1 (5 bases). Germline-derived CDR1 and CDR2 are LGHNT and FRNRAP. CDR3 length equals 13 residues. The CDR3 here is CASAWSGLGGHTF. The DNA for the CDR3 is TGTGCTAGTGCCTGGTCAGGGTTGGGTGGCCACACCTTC.

V and J are TRBV10-2 and TRBJ1-1; D not resolved. The germline V and J ends were trimmed by 0 bases and 7 bases, with 9 bases remaining between them. The CDR3 sequence is 13 residues long. The germline gives CDR1 WSHSY, CDR2 SAAADI. This CDR3 reads CASSESSEIEAFF. CDR3 sequence (DNA): TGCGCCAGCAGTGAGTCGTCGGAGATTGAAGCTTTCTTT.

This clone was observed many times. The genes are TRBV19 and TRBJ2-1; 8 bases agree with TRBD2. V was pared by 3 bases and J by 9 bases, with 10 bases of the junction left unmatched. The length of the CDR3 is 15 residues. CDR1 and CDR2 (germline): LNHDA, SQIVND (reference sequence). The CDR3 coding sequence is TGTGCCAGTAGTATCTCTAGCGGGCGGATTAGTGAGCAGTTCTTC. It translates to CASSISSGRISEQFF.

The chain uses TRBV7-9 and TRBJ2-3; 8 nucleotides match TRBD2. The junction had 5 bases not matched to a gene; V was cut back by 1 base and J by 2 bases. Per germline, CDR1 SEHNR and CDR2 FQNEAQ (reference sequence). The CDR3 has 16 residues. The CDR3 spells CASSLDGSGDTDTQYF. CDR3 nucleotide sequence: TGTGCCAGCAGCTTAGATGGTAGCGGGGACACAGATACGCAGTATTTT.

The V call is TRBV29-1, the J call TRBJ1-2, with TRBD1 matching 7 bases. This CDR3 contains 13 residues. With 2 bases clipped from V and 3 bases from J, the junction kept 3 bases outside the gene matches. Per the germline V gene, CDR1 is SQVTM and CDR2 is ANQGSEA. CDR3 DNA sequence: TGCAGCGTTGAACCGGACAGGTACTATGGCTACACCTTC. Translated, it gives CSVEPDRYYGYTF.

The rearrangement links TRBV23-1 to TRBJ1-6; D possibly corresponds to TRBD1 (5 bases). TRBV23-1 is annotated as an ORF whose role is uncertain. CDR3 length: 20 amino acids. V lost 6 bases to trimming and J lost 4 bases, with 28 bases between them. The CDR3 spells CASSRESGRGRGGYNSPLHF. In nucleotides, the CDR3 is TGCGCCAGCAGCCGAGAGTCGGGGCGAGGGAGGGGAGGTTATAATTCACCCCTCCACTTT.

The V and J genes are TRBV18 and TRBJ2-1; TRBD2 matches at 12 bases. Germline CDR1 reads KGHSH; CDR2 reads LQKENI. This CDR3 contains 16 residues. The V gene end was trimmed by 1 base and the J gene end by 7 bases; junction bases not matched to a gene: 5. CDR3 sequence: CASSPRTSGGQNEQFF. CDR3 sequence (DNA): TGTGCCAGCTCACCACGTACTAGCGGGGGGCAAAATGAGCAGTTCTTC.

For the CDR3, the DNA is TGTGCCAGCAGCCAAGTTGGCGGGAGGGGCAGAGATACGCAGTATTTT. Its translation is CASSQVGGRGRDTQYF. The rearrangement joins TRBV3-1 (or the pseudogene TRBV3-2) to TRBJ2-3, with 9 nucleotides matching TRBD2. Germline loops: CDR1 LGHDT, CDR2 YNNKEL (reference sequence). The CDR3 consists of 16 residues. Losses at the gene ends were 1 base for V and 5 bases for J; bases not matched to a gene: 7.

This chain connects TRBV4-1 to TRBJ2-5; TRBD2 aligns across 13 bases. The CDR3 extends over 15 amino acids. The germline gives CDR1 MGHRA, CDR2 YSYEKL. Trimming took 4 bases from V and 5 from J; bases not matched to a gene: 4. CDR3 sequence reads: CASSLGLAGRETQYF. The CDR3 DNA reads TGCGCCAGCAGCCTGGGACTAGCGGGACGGGAGACCCAGTACTTC.

This rearrangement joins TRBV28 to TRBJ1-5, with TRBD1 matching 9 bases. The CDR3 runs to 14 residues. V shed 6 bases and J 6 bases; nucleotides not matched to a gene: 6. CDR1 and CDR2 (germline): MDHEN, SYDVKM. CDR3 loop: CASSRTGGLQPQHF. CDR3 DNA: TGTGCCAGCAGCCGAACAGGGGGCCTTCAGCCCCAGCATTTT.

This chain joins TRBV25-1 and TRBJ2-3, with D possibly matching TRBD2 (7 bases). The CDR3 sequence is 17 residues long. V was trimmed by 4 bases and J by 1 base, leaving 18 bases between them. Germline V gene sequence: CDR1 MGHDK, CDR2 SYGVNS. CDR3 coding DNA: TGTGCCAGCAGTGGGGGGGGGCCTAGTGCCCGCACAGATACGCAGTATTTT. This translates into CASSGGGPSARTDTQYF.

This sequence joins TRBV2 and TRBJ1-2, with D unresolved. There are 15 residues in the CDR3. Trimming stripped 4 bases from V and 4 bases from J, with 16 bases between. The germline V gene has CDR1 SNHLY and CDR2 FYNNEI. Here the CDR3 reads CASSVGRPAFYGYTF. DNA for the CDR3: TGTGCCAGCAGTGTGGGCAGGCCGGCTTTCTATGGCTACACCTTC.

The V call is TRBV24-1, the J call TRBJ2-1; 8 bases are shared with TRBD2. This CDR3 has 18 amino acids. The J segment lost 1 base and the V segment lost 3 bases, leaving 10 bases of the junction unmatched. Germline assignment: CDR1 KGHDR and CDR2 SFDVKD. The CDR3 spells CATSDPSSGPESYNEQFF. CDR3 sequence (DNA): TGTGCCACCAGTGATCCCTCTAGCGGGCCCGAGTCCTACAATGAGCAGTTCTTC.

The chain links TRBV29-1 to TRBJ2-7, with a weak D call TRBD1 (9 bases). This CDR3 contains 16 residues. From germline, CDR1 is SQVTM and CDR2 ANQGSEA. Deletions cut 4 bases from V and 1 base from J, with 20 bases between. DNA of the CDR3: TGCAGCGTTGTAGGACAGGGGCCTAGCGGGTCCTACGAGCAGTACTTC. It is translated as CSVVGQGPSGSYEQYF.

The chain combines TRBV4-2 with TRBJ2-5, with D tentatively TRBD1 (7 bases). This CDR3 is built from 14 residues. Trimming removed 10 bases at V and 4 bases at J, with 19 bases between. The germline CDR1 and CDR2 sequences are LGHNA and YNFKEQ. The CDR3 here is CATRQEGATETQYF. The CDR3 bases are TGTGCCACCCGTCAGGAGGGGGCCACAGAGACCCAGTACTTC.

The chain uses TRBV11-3 and TRBJ2-1; 10 nucleotides align to TRBD2. V was pared by 2 bases and J by 4 bases, with 5 bases of the junction left unmatched. This CDR3 is 16 amino acids long. Germline V gene lookup returns CDR1 SGHNT and CDR2 YENEEA. The CDR3 reads CASSLKLTSGYNEQFF. For the CDR3, the DNA is TGTGCCAGCAGCTTAAAGTTGACTAGCGGGTACAATGAGCAGTTCTTC.

This chain joins TRBV2 and TRBJ1-2; unclear D gene. The CDR3 spans 15 residues. The germline V gene encodes CDR1 SNHLY and CDR2 FYNNEI. V gave up 5 bases and J gave up 6 bases, with 19 bases separating them. The CDR3: CASSLPWRGNNGYTF. The CDR3 bases are TGTGCCAGCAGTCTCCCTTGGAGAGGGAATAATGGCTACACCTTC.

In this sample, this clone turned up once. This chain links TRBV5-1 with TRBJ2-1; 9 bases are shared with TRBD2. CDR3 length: 16 amino acids. The germline gives CDR1 SGHRS, CDR2 YFSETQ. The V gene end was trimmed by 3 bases and the J gene end by 6 bases; junction bases not matched to a gene: 10. The CDR3 sequence: CASSSTFALAGNEQFF. The DNA of the CDR3 is TGCGCCAGCAGCTCTACCTTTGCACTAGCGGGCAATGAGCAGTTCTTC. The whole variable domain, remainder taken from reference TRBV5-1 and TRBJ2-1, is KAGVTQTPRYLIKTRGQQVTLSCSPISGHRSVSWYQQTPGQGLQFLFEYFSETQRNKGNFPGRFSGRQFSNSRSEMNVSTLELGDSALYLCASSSTFALAGNEQFFGPGTRLTVL.

The chain uses TRBV6-5 and TRBJ1-3; tentatively, D is TRBD1 (5 bases). This CDR3 is built from 15 residues. V shed 7 bases and J shed 2 bases, with 15 bases lying between them. Germline V gene lookup returns CDR1 MNHEY and CDR2 SVGAGI. In DNA form, the CDR3 reads TGTGCCAGCAAATCCAGCGGGACTACTGGAAACACCATATATTTT. Amino acid sequence: CASKSSGTTGNTIYF.

The CDR3 is CASSYLGQGLETQYF. The CDR3 DNA follows: TGCGCCAGCAGCTACCTAGGACAGGGTTTGGAGACCCAGTACTTC. V usage is TRBV5-1 and J usage is TRBJ2-5; 8 bases are a match to TRBD1. The length of the CDR3 is 15 residues. V shed 3 bases and J 5 bases; nucleotides not matched to a gene: 9. From germline, CDR1 is SGHRS and CDR2 YFSETQ.

The chain is built from TRBV2 and TRBJ1-5; the D is unclear. Looked up from germline, CDR1 is SNHLY and CDR2 is FYNNEI. Trimming stripped 3 bases from V and 3 bases from J, with 9 bases between. This CDR3 spans 14 amino acids. CDR3: CASSEGSYNQPQHF. The CDR3 DNA reads as TGTGCCAGCAGTGAGGGCAGTTACAATCAGCCCCAGCATTTT.

The J gene is TRBJ1-2, the V gene TRBV27, with 9 bases identical to TRBD1. This CDR3 has 16 amino acids. Germline assignment: CDR1 MNHEY and CDR2 SMNVEV (reference sequence). Trimming took 5 bases from V and 5 from J; bases not matched to a gene: 12. The chain's CDR3 is CASSPQRTGVGYGYTF. DNA of the CDR3: TGTGCCAGCAGTCCTCAGCGGACAGGGGTTGGGTATGGCTACACCTTC.

The CDR3: CASSPLGQGGKAQHF. CDR3 DNA: TGTGCCAGCAGCCCCCTGGGGCAGGGAGGGAAGGCCCAGCATTTT. V and J are TRBV28 and TRBJ1-5; weak D call: TRBD1 (5 bases). Germline V gives CDR1 MDHEN, CDR2 SYDVKM. This CDR3 spans 15 amino acids. V shed 6 bases and J shed 11 bases, with 23 bases lying between them.

The chain employs TRBV9 and TRBJ2-1, with 10 bases fitting TRBD2. Trimming removed 0 bases from V and 4 bases from J; junction bases left unmatched: 10. Germline loops: CDR1 SGDLS, CDR2 YYNGEE. CDR3 length: 18 amino acids. The CDR3 nucleotides read TGTGCCAGCAGCGTAGAAGCGATAGCGGGGGGACCTTACAATGAGCAGTTCTTC. It specifies CASSVEAIAGGPYNEQFF.

V is TRBV28 and J is TRBJ2-2; 11 bases fit TRBD1. CDR1 and CDR2 from the germline V gene are MDHEN and SYDVKM. V lost 6 bases to trimming and J lost 0 bases; unmatched junction nucleotides: 6. The CDR3 runs to 17 residues. CDR3 in amino acids: CASSTRDRGTNTGELFF. The CDR3 DNA reads TGTGCCAGCAGCACTCGGGACAGGGGGACGAACACCGGGGAGCTGTTTTTT.

The chain recombines TRBV9 with TRBJ2-3; 12 positions agree with TRBD2. Trimming cost V 4 bases and J 7 bases; bases outside gene matches: 16. The length of the CDR3 is 18 residues. The germline V gene encodes CDR1 SGDLS and CDR2 YYNGEE. CDR3 loop: CASSPVPLAGGYSYTQYF. The CDR3 DNA follows: TGTGCCAGCAGCCCCGTCCCACTAGCGGGGGGATACAGTTATACGCAGTATTTT.